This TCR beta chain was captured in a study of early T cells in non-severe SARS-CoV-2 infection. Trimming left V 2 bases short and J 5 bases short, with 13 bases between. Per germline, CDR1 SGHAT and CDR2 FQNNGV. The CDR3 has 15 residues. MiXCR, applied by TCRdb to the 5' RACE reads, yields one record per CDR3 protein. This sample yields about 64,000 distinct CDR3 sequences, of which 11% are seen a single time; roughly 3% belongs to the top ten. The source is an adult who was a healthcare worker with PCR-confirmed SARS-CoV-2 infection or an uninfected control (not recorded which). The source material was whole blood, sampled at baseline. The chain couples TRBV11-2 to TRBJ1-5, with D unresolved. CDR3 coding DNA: TGTGCCAGCAGCTTAAGCGGCATACCCCATCAGCCCCAGCATTTT. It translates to CASSLSGIPHQPQHF.